A selection of T cell receptor beta chains follows, all from one sample in a study of T cell clonotyping in hematopoietic cell transplantation. Here immunoSEQ multiplex PCR was the method, and the copy in TCRdb shows in-frame clones only, minus some. The sample holds tens of thousands of clones; less than 96% are singletons and the top ten take 1.5% to 2%. The sequencing used peripheral blood mononuclear cells, collected before stem cell transplant. These receptors came from a woman in her fifties or sixties with acute myeloid leukemia. Some clones in this sample may be carry-over from other donors' samples. Each CDR3 is given without its conserved first and last residue.

cdr3_length j_call v_call cdr3_aa
10 TRBJ2-5 TRBV5-4 ASSEDRETQY
14 TRBJ1-2 TRBV5-4 ASSLGRGESAVGYT
12 TRBJ2-7 TRBV5-4 ASSPEVFSYEQY
12 TRBJ1-1 TRBV19 ASSSQGAETEAF
12 TRBJ1-2 TRBV5-1 ASSLERTGGGYT
12 TRBJ1-3 TRBV30 AWNTGVNGNTIY
11 TRBJ2-2 TRBV29-1 SVLLRNTGELF
14 TRBJ2-1 TRBV4-1 ASSQLDLISYNEQF
13 TRBJ1-5 TRBV11-2 ASSLGSGGNQPQH
14 TRBJ1-5 TRBV7-2 ASSFFGTGGNQPQH
10 TRBJ1-1 TRBV29-1 SARGSNTEAF
12 TRBJ1-6 TRBV25-1 ASSDGSVDSPLH
13 TRBJ1-4 TRBV30 AWSTPGQGSEKLF
11 TRBJ2-4 TRBV11-1 ASSLIDRNIQY
13 TRBJ2-6 TRBV5-6 ASSLGPTGANVLT
11 TRBJ2-5 TRBV30 AWVAGGPETQY
8 TRBJ1-3 TRBV30 AWSVGTIY
14 TRBJ2-2 TRBV7-9 ASSFGGRQNTGELF
11 TRBJ1-1 TRBV2 ASSGTRETEAF
12 TRBJ2-1 TRBV30 AWRLAGGPREQF
13 TRBJ1-1 TRBV4-2 ASSQESRLNTEAF
13 TRBJ2-4 TRBV30 AWSVAGRGRNIQY
15 TRBJ1-2 TRBV6-1 ASSESGIRESAYGYT
11 TRBJ1-4 TRBV6-5 ASSYSTHEKLF
15 TRBJ2-3 TRBV7-9 ASSLAGWQGAGDTQY
12 TRBJ2-5 TRBV7-2 ASSSAGVQETQY
14 TRBJ2-7 TRBV28 ATADSLGGRQGEQY
15 TRBJ2-2 TRBV19 ASSIFPGRAGTGELF
12 TRBJ1-2 TRBV30 AWVGTGGTPGYT
9 TRBJ2-5 TRBV19 ASSIAKTQY
15 TRBJ1-5 TRBV5-8 ASSLTMESLNNQPQH
14 TRBJ2-3 TRBV2 ASPRTSGRRTDTQY
13 TRBJ2-7 TRBV25-1 ASSEGLAGGYEQY
14 TRBJ2-1 TRBV9 ASSVGSGGLYNEQF
13 TRBJ1-2 TRBV6-1 ASRNTGVASYGYT
10 TRBJ2-7 TRBV6-1 ASSPRSYEQY
13 TRBJ2-7 TRBV30 AWSSLAGVIYEQY
14 TRBJ1-2 TRBV28 ASPIQNEGAGYGYT
13 TRBJ2-1 TRBV28 ASRVQPGAYNEQF
11 TRBJ2-5 TRBV29-1 SALGGGSETQY
13 TRBJ1-1 TRBV5-8 ASSKGQGIDTEAF
11 TRBJ1-2 TRBV5-1 ASSRDRDYGYT
11 TRBJ2-3 TRBV19 ASSSYRTDTQY
11 TRBJ1-1 TRBV18 ASSERQNTEAF
14 TRBJ2-5 TRBV27 ASSRLAGGRVETQY
11 TRBJ2-7 TRBV30 AWSQAVATEQY
13 TRBJ2-5 TRBV7-2 ASSPRVAGEETQY
17 TRBJ1-1 TRBV30 AWSPGGFRTERLNTEAF
13 TRBJ2-2 TRBV19 ASSMYETVTGELF
13 TRBJ1-2 TRBV6-6 ASSQQITHLDGYT